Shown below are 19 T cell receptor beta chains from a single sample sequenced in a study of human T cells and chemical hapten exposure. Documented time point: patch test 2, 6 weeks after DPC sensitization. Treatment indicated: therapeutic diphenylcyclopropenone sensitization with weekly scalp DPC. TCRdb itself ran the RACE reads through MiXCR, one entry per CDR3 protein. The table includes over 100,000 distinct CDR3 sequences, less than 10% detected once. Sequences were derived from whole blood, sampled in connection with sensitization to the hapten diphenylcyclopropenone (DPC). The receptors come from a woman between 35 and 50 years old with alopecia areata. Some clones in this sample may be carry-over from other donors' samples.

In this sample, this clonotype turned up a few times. Here the CDR3 reads CASSYTGGFTGELFF. The CDR3 nucleotides read TGTGCCAGCAGTTATACAGGGGGGTTCACCGGGGAGCTGTTTTTT. The chain has TRBV6-2 or TRBV6-3 and TRBJ2-2; the match to TRBD1 covers 8 bases. In germline, CDR1 is MNHEY, CDR2 SVGEGT. The CDR3 contains 15 residues. V dropped 3 bases and J dropped 4; count of bases not matched to a gene: 4.

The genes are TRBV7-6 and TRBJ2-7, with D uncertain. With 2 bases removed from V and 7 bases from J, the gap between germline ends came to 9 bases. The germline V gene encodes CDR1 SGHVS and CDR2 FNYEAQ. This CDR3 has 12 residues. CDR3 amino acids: CASSLPTEEQYF. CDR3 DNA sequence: TGTGCCAGCAGCTTACCGACTGAAGAGCAGTACTTC.

CDR3 protein: CATSVYGGGELFF. In nucleotides, the CDR3 is TGTGCCACCAGCGTATACGGTGGCGGGGAGCTGTTTTTT. The chain couples TRBV15 to TRBJ2-2; D remains ambiguous. CDR1 and CDR2 (germline): LNHNV, YYDKDF (reference sequence). The CDR3 sequence is 13 residues long. Trimming pared 5 bases from V and 7 bases from J, leaving 11 bases between.

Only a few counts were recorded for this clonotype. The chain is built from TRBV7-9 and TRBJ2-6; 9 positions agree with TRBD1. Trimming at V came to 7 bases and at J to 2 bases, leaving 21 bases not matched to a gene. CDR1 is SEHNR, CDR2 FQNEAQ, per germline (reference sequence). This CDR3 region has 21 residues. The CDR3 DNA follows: TGTGCCAGCAAACCGCGGGGGCCCTTGGGACAGGGAATCGCTGGGGCCAACGTCCTGACTTTC. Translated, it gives CASKPRGPLGQGIAGANVLTF.

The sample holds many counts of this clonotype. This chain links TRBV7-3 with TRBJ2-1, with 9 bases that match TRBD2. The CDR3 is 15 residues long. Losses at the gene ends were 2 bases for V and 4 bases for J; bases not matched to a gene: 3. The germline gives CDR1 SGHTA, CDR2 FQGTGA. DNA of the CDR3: TGTGCCAGCAGCTTACAGCGGGGGGTTTACAATGAGCAGTTCTTC. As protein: CASSLQRGVYNEQFF.

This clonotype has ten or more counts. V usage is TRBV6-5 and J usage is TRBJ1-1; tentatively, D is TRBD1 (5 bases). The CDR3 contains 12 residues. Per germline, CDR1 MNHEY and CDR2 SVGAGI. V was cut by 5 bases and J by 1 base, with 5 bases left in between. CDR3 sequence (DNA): TGTGCCAGCAGTAGGGGGAACACTGAAGCTTTCTTT. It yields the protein CASSRGNTEAFF.

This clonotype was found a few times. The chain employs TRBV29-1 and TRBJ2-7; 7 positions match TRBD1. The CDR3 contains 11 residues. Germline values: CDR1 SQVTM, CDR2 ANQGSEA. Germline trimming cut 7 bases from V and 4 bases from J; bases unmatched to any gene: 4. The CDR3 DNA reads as TGCAGCGGGGGACAGTCTTACGAGCAGTACTTC. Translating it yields CSGGQSYEQYF.

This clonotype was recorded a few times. CDR3 amino acids: CATGPGDTQYF. The CDR3 DNA is TGTGCCACTGGACCTGGGGATACGCAGTATTTT. The chain couples TRBV7-9 to TRBJ2-3; D is unresolved. Trimming pared 10 bases from V and 6 bases from J, leaving 11 bases between. The V gene's germline CDR1 is SEHNR and CDR2 FQNEAQ (reference sequence). The CDR3 is made up of 11 amino acids.

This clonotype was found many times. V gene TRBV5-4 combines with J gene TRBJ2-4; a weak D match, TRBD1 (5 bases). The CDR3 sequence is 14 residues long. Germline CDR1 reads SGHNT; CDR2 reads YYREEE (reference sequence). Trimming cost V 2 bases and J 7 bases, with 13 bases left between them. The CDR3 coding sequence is TGTGCCAGCAGCTTCAGGGAAGGGGCTAACATTCAGTACTTC. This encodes CASSFREGANIQYF.

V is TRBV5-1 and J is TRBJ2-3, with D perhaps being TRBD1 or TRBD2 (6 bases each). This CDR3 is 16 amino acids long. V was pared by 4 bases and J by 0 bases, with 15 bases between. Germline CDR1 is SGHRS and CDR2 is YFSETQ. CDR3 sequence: CASSPPGAYSTDTQYF. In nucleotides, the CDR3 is TGCGCCAGCAGCCCTCCGGGGGCCTACAGCACAGATACGCAGTATTTT.

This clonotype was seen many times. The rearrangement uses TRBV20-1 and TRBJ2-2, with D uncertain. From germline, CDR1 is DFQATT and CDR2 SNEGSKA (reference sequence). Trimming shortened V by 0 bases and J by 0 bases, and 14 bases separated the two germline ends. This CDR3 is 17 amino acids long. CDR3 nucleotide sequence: TGCAGTGCTAGAGATCTAAGACGGAGCTCGAACACCGGGGAGCTGTTTTTT. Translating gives CSARDLRRSSNTGELFF.

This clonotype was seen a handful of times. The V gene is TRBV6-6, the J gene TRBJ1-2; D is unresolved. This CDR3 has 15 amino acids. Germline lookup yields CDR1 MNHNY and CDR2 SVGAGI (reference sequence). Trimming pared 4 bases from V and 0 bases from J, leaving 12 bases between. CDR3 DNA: TGTGCCAGCAGTTCCCCTGTCAGATCTAACTATGGCTACACCTTC. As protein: CASSSPVRSNYGYTF.

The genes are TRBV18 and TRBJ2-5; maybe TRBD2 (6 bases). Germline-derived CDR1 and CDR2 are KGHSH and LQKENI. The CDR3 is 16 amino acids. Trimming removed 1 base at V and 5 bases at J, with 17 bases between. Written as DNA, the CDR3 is TGTGCCAGCTCACCACTGGGGACTGGGATCGGGGAGACCCAGTACTTC. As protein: CASSPLGTGIGETQYF.

The CDR3 loop is CASSHGAFPSDEQFF. For the CDR3, the DNA is TGTGCCAGCAGCCATGGAGCCTTCCCTTCGGATGAGCAGTTCTTC. V is TRBV11-2 and J is TRBJ2-1; D is undetermined. The CDR3 length is 15 residues. Looked up from germline, CDR1 is SGHAT and CDR2 is FQNNGV. V shed 5 bases and J shed 8 bases, with 19 bases lying between them.

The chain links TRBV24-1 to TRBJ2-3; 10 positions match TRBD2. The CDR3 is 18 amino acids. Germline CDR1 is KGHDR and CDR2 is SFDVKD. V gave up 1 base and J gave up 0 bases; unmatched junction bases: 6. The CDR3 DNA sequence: TGTGCCACCAGTGATTTTAGGACTAGCGGACAGAGCACAGATACGCAGTATTTT. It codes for CATSDFRTSGQSTDTQYF.

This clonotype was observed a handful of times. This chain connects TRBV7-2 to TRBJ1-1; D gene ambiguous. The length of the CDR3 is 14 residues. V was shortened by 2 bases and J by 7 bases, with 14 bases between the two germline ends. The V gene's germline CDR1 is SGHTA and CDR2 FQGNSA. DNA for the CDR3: TGTGCCAGCAGCTTACAAAGGAGAGGCCGTGAAGCTTTCTTT. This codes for CASSLQRRGREAFF.

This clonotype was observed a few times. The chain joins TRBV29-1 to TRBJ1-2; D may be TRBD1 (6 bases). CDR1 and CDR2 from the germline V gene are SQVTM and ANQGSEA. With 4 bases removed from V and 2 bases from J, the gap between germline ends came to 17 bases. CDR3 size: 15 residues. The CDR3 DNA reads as TGCAGCGTTGCTATTCCGGGACACACCAACTATGGCTACACCTTC. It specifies CSVAIPGHTNYGYTF.

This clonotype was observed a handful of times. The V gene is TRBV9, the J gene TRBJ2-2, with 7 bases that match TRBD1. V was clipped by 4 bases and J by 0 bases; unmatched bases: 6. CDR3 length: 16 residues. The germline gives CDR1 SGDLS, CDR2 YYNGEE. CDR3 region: CASSISGTANTGELFF. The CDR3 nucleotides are TGTGCCAGCAGCATTTCCGGGACAGCGAACACCGGGGAGCTGTTTTTT. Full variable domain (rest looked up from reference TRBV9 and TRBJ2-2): DSGVTQTPKHLITATGQRVTLRCSPRSGDLSVYWYQQSLDQGLQFLIQYYNGEERAKGNILERFSAQQFPDLHSELNLSSLELGDSALYFCASSISGTANTGELFFGEGSRLTVL.

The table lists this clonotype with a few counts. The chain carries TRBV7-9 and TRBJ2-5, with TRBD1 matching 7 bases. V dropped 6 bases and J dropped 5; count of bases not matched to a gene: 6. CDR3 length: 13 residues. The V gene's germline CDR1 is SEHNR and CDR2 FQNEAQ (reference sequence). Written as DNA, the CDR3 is TGTGCCAGCAGTAGGGACAGTTTGGAGACCCAGTACTTC. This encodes CASSRDSLETQYF.